This T cell receptor (beta chain) appears in the sequencing data of a study of blood T cell repertoires in COVID-19. Authors' data handling: Quantification of nucleated cells was approximated via reference gene primer amplification. Sequencing was performed with immunoSEQ multiplex PCR; in TCRdb, only in-frame clones are kept and a portion is missing. That table is the source of V, J and clone size, and D and trimming were worked out from the DNA. The table has approximately 190,000 clones, roughly 80% seen once. The CDR3 covers 18 residues. V lost 8 bases to trimming and J lost 0 bases, with 20 bases between them. Germline CDR1 reads MGHRA; CDR2 reads YSYEKL.

Input material: peripheral blood. The receptor's source is a man aged 55 to 70 with acute or convalescent COVID-19. The chain links TRBV4-1 to TRBJ2-6; TRBD1 might be the D (5 bases). CDR3 bases: TGCGCCAGCCGCCTCCCCGGACAATGGATCTCTGGGGCCAACGTCCTGACTTTC. Amino acid sequence: CASRLPGQWISGANVLTF.